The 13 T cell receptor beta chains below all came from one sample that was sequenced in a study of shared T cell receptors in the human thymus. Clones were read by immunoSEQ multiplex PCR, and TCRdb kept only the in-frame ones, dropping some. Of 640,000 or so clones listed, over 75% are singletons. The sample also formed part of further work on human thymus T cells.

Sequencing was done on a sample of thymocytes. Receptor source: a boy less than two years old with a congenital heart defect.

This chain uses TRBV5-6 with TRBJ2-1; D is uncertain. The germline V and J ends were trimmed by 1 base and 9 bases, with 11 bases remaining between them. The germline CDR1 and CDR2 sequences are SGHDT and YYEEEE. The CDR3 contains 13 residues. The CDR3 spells CASSLWQRREQFF. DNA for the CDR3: TGTGCCAGCAGCTTGTGGCAGCGACGTGAGCAGTTCTTC.

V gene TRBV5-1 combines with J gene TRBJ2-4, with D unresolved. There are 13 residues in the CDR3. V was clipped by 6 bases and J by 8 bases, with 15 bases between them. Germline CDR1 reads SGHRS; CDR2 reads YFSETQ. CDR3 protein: CASTPPSQDIQYF. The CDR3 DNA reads TGCGCCAGCACCCCCCCCTCTCAGGACATTCAGTACTTC.

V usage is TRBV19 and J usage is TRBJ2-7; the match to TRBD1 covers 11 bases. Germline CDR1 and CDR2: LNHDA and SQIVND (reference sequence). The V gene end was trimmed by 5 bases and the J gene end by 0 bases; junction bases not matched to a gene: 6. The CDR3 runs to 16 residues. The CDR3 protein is CASSSQDRGPSYEQYF. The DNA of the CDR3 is TGTGCCAGTAGTTCCCAGGACAGGGGGCCCTCCTACGAGCAGTACTTC.

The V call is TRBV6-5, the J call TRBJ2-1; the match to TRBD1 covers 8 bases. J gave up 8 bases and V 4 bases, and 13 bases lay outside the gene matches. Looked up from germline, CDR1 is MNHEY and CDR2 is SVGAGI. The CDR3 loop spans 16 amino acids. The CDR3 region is CASSSSRDRGVDEQFF. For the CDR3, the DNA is TGTGCCAGCAGTTCCTCCCGTGACAGGGGCGTGGATGAGCAGTTCTTC.

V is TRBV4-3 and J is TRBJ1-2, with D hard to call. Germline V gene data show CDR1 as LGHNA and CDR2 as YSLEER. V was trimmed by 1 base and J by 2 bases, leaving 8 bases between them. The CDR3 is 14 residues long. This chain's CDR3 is CASSQARVNYGYTF. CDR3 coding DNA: TGCGCCAGCAGCCAAGCTCGGGTGAACTATGGCTACACCTTC.

The CDR3 DNA reads TGTGCCAGCAGTCCACGGACTAGCCGTAATGAGCAGTTCTTC. It encodes CASSPRTSRNEQFF. The chain carries TRBV13 and TRBJ2-1; 8 nucleotides line up with TRBD2. Losses at the gene ends were 6 bases for V and 7 bases for J; bases not matched to a gene: 8. The CDR3 runs 14 residues. Germline assignment: CDR1 PRHDT and CDR2 FYEKMQ (reference sequence).

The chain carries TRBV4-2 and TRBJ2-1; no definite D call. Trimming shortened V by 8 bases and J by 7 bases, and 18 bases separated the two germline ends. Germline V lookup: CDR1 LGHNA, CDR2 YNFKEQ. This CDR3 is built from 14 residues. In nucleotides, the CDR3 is TGTGCCAGCTCCCCCGGAGTTGATGGGAATGAGCAGTTCTTC. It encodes CASSPGVDGNEQFF.

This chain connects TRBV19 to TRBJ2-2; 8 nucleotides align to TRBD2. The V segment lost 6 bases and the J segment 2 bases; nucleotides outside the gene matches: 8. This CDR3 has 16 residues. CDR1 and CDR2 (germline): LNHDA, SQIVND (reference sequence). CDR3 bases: TGTGCCAGTAGGCTGGGGACTAGGGACAACACCGGGGAGCTGTTTTTT. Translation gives CASRLGTRDNTGELFF.

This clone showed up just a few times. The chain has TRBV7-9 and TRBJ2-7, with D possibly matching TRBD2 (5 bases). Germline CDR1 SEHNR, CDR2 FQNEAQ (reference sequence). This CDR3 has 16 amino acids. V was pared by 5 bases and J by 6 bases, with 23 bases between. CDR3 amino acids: CASSLSRGSLCGEQYF. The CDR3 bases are TGTGCCAGCAGCCTAAGTCGGGGTTCCCTTTGCGGCGAGCAGTACTTC.

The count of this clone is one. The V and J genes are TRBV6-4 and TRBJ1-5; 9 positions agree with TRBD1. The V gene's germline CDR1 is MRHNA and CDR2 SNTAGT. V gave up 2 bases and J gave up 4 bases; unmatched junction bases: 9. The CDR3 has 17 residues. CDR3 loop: CASSDPGTGNGNQPQHF. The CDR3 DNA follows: TGTGCCAGCAGTGACCCAGGGACAGGGAACGGGAATCAGCCCCAGCATTTT.

CDR3 coding DNA: TGTGCCAGCAGACCCGACACCGTAAACATTCAGTACTTC. This translates into CASRPDTVNIQYF. This chain uses TRBV6-6 with TRBJ2-4; D gene uncertain. V was shortened by 6 bases and J by 6 bases, with 12 bases between the two germline ends. The CDR3 is 13 amino acids. Germline CDR1 and CDR2: MNHNY and SVGAGI (reference sequence).

The CDR3 loop reads CASYPEGGDQETQYF. CDR3 coding DNA: TGTGCCAGCTATCCGGAGGGGGGGGATCAAGAGACCCAGTACTTC. The rearrangement joins TRBV2 to TRBJ2-5, with a weak D call TRBD2 (7 bases). The CDR3 has 15 amino acids. Per germline, CDR1 SNHLY and CDR2 FYNNEI. With 8 bases removed from V and 2 bases from J, the gap between germline ends came to 18 bases.

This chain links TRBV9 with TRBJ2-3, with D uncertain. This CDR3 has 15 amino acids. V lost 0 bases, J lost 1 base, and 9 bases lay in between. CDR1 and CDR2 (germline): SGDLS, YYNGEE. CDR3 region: CASSVGVSGTDTQYF. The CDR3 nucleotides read TGTGCCAGCAGCGTAGGTGTCAGCGGCACAGATACGCAGTATTTT.